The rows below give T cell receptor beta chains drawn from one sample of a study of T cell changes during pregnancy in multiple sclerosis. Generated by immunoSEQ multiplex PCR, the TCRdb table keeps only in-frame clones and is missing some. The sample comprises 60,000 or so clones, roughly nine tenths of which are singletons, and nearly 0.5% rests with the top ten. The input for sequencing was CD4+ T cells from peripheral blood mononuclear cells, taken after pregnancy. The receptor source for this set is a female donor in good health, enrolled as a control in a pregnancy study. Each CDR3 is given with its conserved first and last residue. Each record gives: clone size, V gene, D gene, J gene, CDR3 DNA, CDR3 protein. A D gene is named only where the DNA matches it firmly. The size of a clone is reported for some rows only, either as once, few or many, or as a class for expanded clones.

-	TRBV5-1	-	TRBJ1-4	TGCGCCAGCAGTTTGGCAGGGAATGAAAAACTGTTTTTT	CASSLAGNEKLFF
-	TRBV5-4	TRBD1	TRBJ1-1	TGTGCCAGCAGCGCCGGACAGGGGCCGAACACTGAAGCTTTCTTT	CASSAGQGPNTEAFF
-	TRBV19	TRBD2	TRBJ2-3	TGTGCCAGTAGTATTGGCCGGGGGGGCGGGACAGATACGCAGTATTTT	CASSIGRGGGTDTQYF
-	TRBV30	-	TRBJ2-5	TGTGCCTGGAGTGTACAGGCGGCCGGGGAGACCCAGTACTTC	CAWSVQAAGETQYF
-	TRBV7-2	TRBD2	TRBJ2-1	TGTGCCAGCAGCTCGCCGACTAGCGGGGCCGGGGGTGAGCAGTTCTTC	CASSSPTSGAGGEQFF
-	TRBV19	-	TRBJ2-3	TGTGCCAGTAGACCACCCGGACTTCGCACAGATACGCAGTATTTT	CASRPPGLRTDTQYF
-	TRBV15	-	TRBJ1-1	TGTGCCACCAGCGGGGGTGGGGGGACTAACACTGAAGCTTTCTTT	CATSGGGGTNTEAFF
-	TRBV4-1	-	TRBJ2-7	TGCGCCAGCAGCCAAGTCCATGGCAGGGATTTTGTCTACGAGCAGTACTTC	CASSQVHGRDFVYEQYF
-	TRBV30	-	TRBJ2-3	TGTGCCTGGAGTGTATTCGGGGATACGCAGTATTTT	CAWSVFGDTQYF
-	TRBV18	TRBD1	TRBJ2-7	TGTGCCAGCTCACCAGCAGAGAGGACAGGGGCTTACGAGCAGTACTTC	CASSPAERTGAYEQYF
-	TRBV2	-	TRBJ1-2	TGTGCCAGCAGCCTAGGGGAACGATATGGCTACACCTTC	CASSLGERYGYTF
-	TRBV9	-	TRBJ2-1	TGTGCCAGCAGCGTAGGATCCCGAACAAGCTCCTACAATGAGCAGTTCTTC	CASSVGSRTSSYNEQFF
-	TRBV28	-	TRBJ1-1	TGTGCCAGCAGTACTCCCGCCGTCAGGTCTGAAGCTTTCTTT	CASSTPAVRSEAFF
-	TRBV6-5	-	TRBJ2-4	TGTGCCAGCAGTCCCCGCAGGGCTCCAAACATTCAGTACTTC	CASSPRRAPNIQYF
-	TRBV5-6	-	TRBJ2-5	TGTGCCAGCAGCTTAACGGGAGCGACCCAGTACTTC	CASSLTGATQYF
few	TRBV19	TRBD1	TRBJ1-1	TGTGCCAGTTTCCATGACAGGGGAGAGGAGGCTTTCTTT	CASFHDRGEEAFF
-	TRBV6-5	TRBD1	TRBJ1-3	TGTGCCAGCAGTTACTCGCGACAGGGCTCTGGAAACACCATATATTTT	CASSYSRQGSGNTIYF
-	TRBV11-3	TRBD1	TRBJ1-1	TGTGCCAGCAGCCTTGGACAGGGGCGAGCTTTCTTT	CASSLGQGRAFF
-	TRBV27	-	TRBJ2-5	TGTGCCAGCAGTTTAGGGGGGGCGAGAGAGACCCAGTACTTC	CASSLGGARETQYF
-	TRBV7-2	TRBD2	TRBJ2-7	TGTGCCAGCAGACCGACTAGCGGCGTTCCCCACGAGCAGTACTTC	CASRPTSGVPHEQYF
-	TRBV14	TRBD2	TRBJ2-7	TGTGCCAGCAGCCAAGAGGCCGGCGGGGGGAGGTACGAGCAGTACTTC	CASSQEAGGGRYEQYF
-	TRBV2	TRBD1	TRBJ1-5	TGTGCCAGCGCCGGGACAGGGGGTTATCAGCCCCAGCATTTT	CASAGTGGYQPQHF
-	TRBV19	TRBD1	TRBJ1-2	TGTGCCAGTACCCGGGACAGGACTGACTACACCTTC	CASTRDRTDYTF
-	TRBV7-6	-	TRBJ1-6	TGTGCCAGCAGCTTATCGTACAGTGATAATTCACCCCTCCACTTT	CASSLSYSDNSPLHF
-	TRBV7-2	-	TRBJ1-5	TGTGCCAGCAGCTTAGCGCACAGTCAGCCCCAGCATTTT	CASSLAHSQPQHF
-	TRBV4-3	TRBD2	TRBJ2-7	TGCGCCAGCAGCCAAGAGGGAGGGCACGAGCAGTACTTC	CASSQEGGHEQYF
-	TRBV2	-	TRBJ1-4	TGTGCCAGCAGCCGACAGCAGACTAATGAAAAACTGTTTTTT	CASSRQQTNEKLFF
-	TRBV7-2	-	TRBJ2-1	TGTGCCAGCGGAGACAATGAGCAGTTCTTC	CASGDNEQFF
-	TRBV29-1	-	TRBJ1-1	TGCAGCGTTGGTAGCAGGGTGAACACTGAAGCTTTCTTT	CSVGSRVNTEAFF
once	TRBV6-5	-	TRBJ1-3	TGTGCCAGCAGTTACTCTCCGATCAGCTCTGGAAACACCATATATTTT	CASSYSPISSGNTIYF
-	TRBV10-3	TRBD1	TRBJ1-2	TGTGCCATCAGTGAGCCCACAGGGGGAAGTGGCTACACCTTC	CAISEPTGGSGYTF
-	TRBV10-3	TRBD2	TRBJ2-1	TGTGCCATCGGACCGGGACTAGCGTCCAATGAGCAGTTCTTC	CAIGPGLASNEQFF
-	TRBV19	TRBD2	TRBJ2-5	TGTGCCAGTAGTAAGATCTCGGGAGGGAGGCAGGAGGAGACCCAGTACTTC	CASSKISGGRQEETQYF
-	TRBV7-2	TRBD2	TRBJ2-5	TGTGCCAGCAGCCCCGGACTAGCGGGGGGGGCCCAGTACTTC	CASSPGLAGGAQYF
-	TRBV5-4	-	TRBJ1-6	TGTGCCAGCAGCTTGGAGCAGATGCGGCCACCCCTCCACTTT	CASSLEQMRPPLHF
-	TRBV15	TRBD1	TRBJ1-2	TGTGCCACCAGCGGGAAAAACCGGGACAGAAACTATGGCTACACCTTC	CATSGKNRDRNYGYTF